One and the same sample provided the 15 T cell receptor beta chains below, sequenced in a study of T cells after posttransplantation cyclophosphamide listed by TCRdb under 2016. Libraries were prepared through the immunoSEQ multiplex PCR assay. TCRdb provides this immuneACCESS table in a form limited to in-frame rearrangements. Some clones are lacking; in checked studies, under half of them reflect an unresolved V gene, and why the rest are absent is not known. The table shows about 30,000 clones here, with no singletons. Approximately 3% of the sample is held by the ten biggest clonotypes. Material: PBMCs. These receptors were collected from a woman aged 55-75 years in good health, CMV-negative, and a related stem cell transplant donor.

This clone was detected ten times or more. The genes are TRBV28 and TRBJ1-4; no firm D call. CDR3 length: 11 amino acids. CDR1 is MDHEN and CDR2 is SYDVKM in the germline V gene. V lost 2 bases and J 13 bases, leaving 8 bases between the germline ends. As DNA, the CDR3 is TGTGCCAGCAGTTTACGCGGAGGACTGTTTTTT. This translates into CASSLRGGLFF.

This clone was detected ten times or more. The chain has TRBV6-2 or TRBV6-3 and TRBJ2-7; TRBD2 agrees at 7 bases. The CDR3 is 13 amino acids. With 6 bases clipped from V and 5 bases from J, the junction kept 7 bases outside the gene matches. Germline CDR1 and CDR2: MNHEY and SVGEGT. The DNA for the CDR3 is TGTGCCAGCAGGCCCAGGACTAGTCACGAGCAGTACTTC. Protein product: CASRPRTSHEQYF.

The chain employs TRBV30 and TRBJ2-5; TRBD2 matches at 10 bases. V shed 4 bases and J 3 bases; nucleotides not matched to a gene: 11. The CDR3 is 16 residues long. Germline loops: CDR1 GTSNPN, CDR2 SVGIG (reference sequence). For the CDR3, the DNA is TGTGCCTGGAAAAACCGGGTGGGACTAGCGAAAGAGACCCAGTACTTC. It codes for CAWKNRVGLAKETQYF.

This clone was counted many times. The rearrangement uses TRBV30 and TRBJ1-1; perhaps TRBD1 as D (5 bases). Trimming pared 8 bases from V and 0 bases from J, leaving 7 bases between. Germline CDR1 is GTSNPN and CDR2 is SVGIG (reference sequence). The CDR3 length is 11 residues. Written as DNA, the CDR3 is TGTGCCGGCAGGGTGAACACTGAAGCTTTCTTT. Protein: CAGRVNTEAFF.

This clone appeared many times. The gene calls are TRBV12-3 or TRBV12-4 and TRBJ1-1; D might be TRBD1 (6 bases). Trimming pared 6 bases from V and 4 bases from J, leaving 12 bases between. The CDR3 contains 13 residues. The CDR3 bases are TGTGCCAGCAGCCAAGGGGGGGCCACTGAAGCTTTCTTT. Translated, it gives CASSQGGATEAFF.

The chain couples TRBV30 to TRBJ1-2, with D possibly being TRBD1 (5 bases). The CDR3 length is 14 residues. Deletions cut 2 bases from V and 2 bases from J, with 12 bases between. Germline V lookup: CDR1 GTSNPN, CDR2 SVGIG (reference sequence). For the CDR3, the DNA is TGTGCCTGGAGTCTAGGCAGGGCGAACTATGGCTACACCTTC. Translating gives CAWSLGRANYGYTF.

This clone has a count of ten or more. The chain recombines TRBV7-3 with TRBJ2-3, with 7 bases identical to TRBD2. Germline assignment: CDR1 SGHTA and CDR2 FQGTGA. CDR3 length: 15 residues. Unmatched junction bases numbered 6, after V lost 3 bases and J lost 3 bases. CDR3 coding DNA: TGTGCCAGCAGCTTTCGCGGGAGTACGACAGATACGCAGTATTTT. Its translation is CASSFRGSTTDTQYF.

This clone occurred many times. V is TRBV5-8 and J is TRBJ2-1; 13 bases agree with TRBD2. With 2 bases clipped from V and 6 bases from J, the junction kept 2 bases outside the gene matches. Germline CDR1 reads SGHTS; CDR2 reads YDEGEE. The CDR3 has 15 residues. CDR3 sequence (DNA): TGTGCCAGCAGCTTAACTAGCGGGAGGGCCAATGAGCAGTTCTTC. Translation: CASSLTSGRANEQFF.

The table lists this clone with many counts. The V gene is TRBV5-1, the J gene TRBJ2-7, with 11 bases that match TRBD1. This CDR3 is built from 17 residues. CDR1 and CDR2 (germline): SGHRS, YFSETQ. V was clipped by 0 bases and J by 2 bases; unmatched bases: 7. In DNA, the CDR3 is TGCGCCAGCAGCTTGGCCCGGGGGACAGGGGGGACCTACGAGCAGTACTTC. The encoded protein is CASSLARGTGGTYEQYF.

This clone was counted ten times or more. The rearrangement links TRBV7-8 to TRBJ1-1, with D possibly TRBD1 on 5 matching bases. Germline V lookup: CDR1 SGHVS, CDR2 FQNEAQ. The V end was cut by 0 bases, the J end by 0 bases, with 11 bases between. The CDR3 totals 16 residues. CDR3 DNA: TGTGCCAGCAGCTTAGCAGGGGCCGGCATGAACACTGAAGCTTTCTTT. Its protein product is CASSLAGAGMNTEAFF.

This clone has a handful of counts. The genes are TRBV30 and TRBJ1-1, with a possible D match to TRBD1 (5 bases). The germline V and J ends were trimmed by 0 bases and 3 bases, with 14 bases remaining between them. Germline V CDR1 and CDR2: GTSNPN, SVGIG (reference sequence). This CDR3 region has 15 residues. The CDR3 loop is CAWSVRGAEDTEAFF. The CDR3 DNA follows: TGTGCCTGGAGTGTAAGAGGGGCCGAGGACACTGAAGCTTTCTTT. Supplemented by reference TRBV30 and TRBJ1-1, the full variable domain reads SQTIHQWPATLVQPVGSPLSLECTVEGTSNPNLYWYRQAAGRGLQLLFYSVGIGQISSEVPQNLSASRPQDRQFILSSKKLLLSDSGFYLCAWSVRGAEDTEAFFGQGTRLTVV.

This clone was seen repeatedly, ten times or more. The chain employs TRBV7-2 and TRBJ1-2; D may be TRBD1 (5 bases). The CDR3 is made up of 14 amino acids. Trimming shortened V by 3 bases and J by 0 bases, and 8 bases separated the two germline ends. CDR1 and CDR2 from the germline V gene are SGHTA and FQGNSA. The CDR3 sequence is CASSFSTANYGYTF. Written as DNA, the CDR3 is TGTGCCAGCAGCTTTTCGACAGCTAACTATGGCTACACCTTC.

This clone was detected ten times or more. The V and J genes are TRBV7-6 and TRBJ2-7, with D perhaps matching TRBD2 (5 bases). V gave up 1 base and J gave up 0 bases, with 13 bases separating them. The germline gives CDR1 SGHVS, CDR2 FNYEAQ. The CDR3 is 16 residues long. The CDR3 nucleotides read TGTGCCAGCAGCTTAGGGACTTTGAGAAGCTCCTACGAGCAGTACTTC. It yields the protein CASSLGTLRSSYEQYF.

This clone occurred many times. The rearrangement links TRBV12-3 or TRBV12-4 to TRBJ1-5; tentatively, D is TRBD1 (5 bases). The CDR3 loop spans 12 amino acids. The germline V and J ends were trimmed by 7 bases and 5 bases, with 9 bases remaining between them. For the CDR3, the DNA is TGTGCCAGCACAAAGGGGTATCAGCCCCAGCATTTT. This codes for CASTKGYQPQHF.

This clone was seen ten or more times. This chain joins TRBV19 and TRBJ1-5; 9 bases are shared with TRBD1. CDR3 length equals 16 residues. Trimming took 5 bases from V and 7 from J; bases not matched to a gene: 12. CDR1 and CDR2 (germline): LNHDA, SQIVND (reference sequence). The CDR3 loop is CASSFFTGQGDQPQHF. Written as DNA, the CDR3 is TGTGCCAGTAGTTTTTTTACGGGACAGGGTGACCAGCCCCAGCATTTT.